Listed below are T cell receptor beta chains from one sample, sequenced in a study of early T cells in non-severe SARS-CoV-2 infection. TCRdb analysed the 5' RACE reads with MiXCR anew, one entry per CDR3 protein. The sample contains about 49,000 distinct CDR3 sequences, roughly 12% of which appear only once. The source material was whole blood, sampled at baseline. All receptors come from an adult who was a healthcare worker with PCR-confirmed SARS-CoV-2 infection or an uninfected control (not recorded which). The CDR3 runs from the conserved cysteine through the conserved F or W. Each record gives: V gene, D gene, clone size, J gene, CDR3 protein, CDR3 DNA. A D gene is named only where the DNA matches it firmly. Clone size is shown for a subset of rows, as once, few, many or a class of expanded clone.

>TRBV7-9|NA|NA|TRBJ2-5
CASSPRREETQYF
TGTGCCAGCAGCCCCCGACGGGAAGAGACCCAGTACTTC
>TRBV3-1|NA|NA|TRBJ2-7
CASSQERYYEQYF
TGTGCCAGCAGCCAAGAGCGGTACTACGAGCAGTACTTC
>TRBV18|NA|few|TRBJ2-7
CASSPGQRSYEQYF
TGTGCCAGCTCACCAGGACAGCGTTCCTACGAGCAGTACTTC
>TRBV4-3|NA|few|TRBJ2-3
CASAETRTDTQYF
TGCGCCAGCGCGGAGACTCGCACAGATACGCAGTATTTT
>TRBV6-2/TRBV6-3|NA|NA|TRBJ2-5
CASSRTYQETQYF
TGTGCCAGCAGTCGCACCTACCAAGAGACCCAGTACTTC
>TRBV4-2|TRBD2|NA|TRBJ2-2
CASSQVLAGATGELFF
TGTGCCAGCAGCCAAGTTCTAGCGGGAGCCACCGGGGAGCTGTTTTTT
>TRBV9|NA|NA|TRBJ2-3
CASSVGGLGTDTQYF
TGTGCCAGCAGCGTAGGCGGGCTGGGCACAGATACGCAGTATTTT
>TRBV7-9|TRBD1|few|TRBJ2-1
CASSPGQSEYNEQFF
TGTGCCAGCAGCCCGGGACAGAGCGAGTACAATGAGCAGTTCTTC
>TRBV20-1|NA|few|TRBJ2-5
CSAIIGPVETQYF
TGCAGTGCTATTATAGGACCAGTAGAGACCCAGTACTTC
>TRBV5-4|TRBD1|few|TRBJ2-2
CASSLGPGGETGELFF
TGTGCCAGCAGCTTGGGCCCAGGGGGAGAAACCGGGGAGCTGTTTTTT
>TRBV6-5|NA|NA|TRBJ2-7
CASSYSRQQSGEQYF
TGTGCCAGCAGTTACTCGAGACAGCAGTCGGGGGAGCAGTACTTC
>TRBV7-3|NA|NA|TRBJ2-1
CASSLTRDNEQFF
TGTGCCAGCAGCTTAACCCGGGACAATGAGCAGTTCTTC
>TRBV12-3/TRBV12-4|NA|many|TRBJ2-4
CASSPNHLANIQYF
TGTGCCAGCAGTCCGAACCATCTAGCGAACATTCAGTACTTC
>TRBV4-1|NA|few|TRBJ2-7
CASSQRTDTYEQYF
TGCGCCAGCAGCCAACGGACGGACACCTACGAGCAGTACTTC
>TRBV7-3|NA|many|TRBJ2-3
CASSRTGHKDTQYF
TGTGCCAGCAGCCGAACAGGACATAAGGATACGCAGTATTTT
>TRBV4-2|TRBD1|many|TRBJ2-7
CASSQGTGGSYEQYF
TGTGCCAGCAGCCAAGGGACAGGGGGCTCCTACGAGCAGTACTTC
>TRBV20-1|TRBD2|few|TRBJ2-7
CSASLGLASGEQYF
TGCAGTGCTAGTCTCGGACTAGCTTCGGGCGAGCAGTACTTC
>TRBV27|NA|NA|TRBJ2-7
CASSLGMGAYEQYF
NA
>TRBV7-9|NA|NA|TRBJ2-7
CASSTRQTSYEQYF
TGTGCCAGCAGCACCCGACAGACCTCCTACGAGCAGTACTTC
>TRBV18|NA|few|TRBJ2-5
CASSGQTKETQYF
TGTGCCAGCTCCGGACAGACTAAAGAGACCCAGTACTTC
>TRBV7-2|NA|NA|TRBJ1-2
CASSLGTQNYGYTF
TGTGCCAGCAGCCTGGGGACGCAGAACTATGGCTACACCTTC
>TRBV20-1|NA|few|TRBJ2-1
CSARGASSYNEQFF
TGCAGTGCTAGAGGGGCAAGCTCCTACAATGAGCAGTTCTTC
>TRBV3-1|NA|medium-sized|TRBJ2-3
CASSLSDGDTQYF
TGTGCCAGCAGCCTTTCCGACGGGGATACGCAGTATTTT
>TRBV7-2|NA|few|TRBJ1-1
CASSWGEGLNTEAFF
TGTGCCAGCAGCTGGGGTGAGGGTTTGAACACTGAAGCTTTCTTT
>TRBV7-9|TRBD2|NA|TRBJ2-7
CASSPAGYEQYF
TGTGCCAGCAGCCCAGCGGGATACGAGCAGTACTTC